What follows describes a single T cell receptor (beta chain). Its specificity is not known. The entry originates in a study of cytomegalovirus exposure and HLA in healthy donors. It was with 60 Vbeta and 13 Jbeta primers that the PCR ran. Assay: immunoSEQ multiplex PCR; the TCRdb copy retains only in-frame clones and omits some. This table holds about 190,000 clones, approximately 70% found once. Study findings and constraints: Rarity held for most TCR sequences, but there were some public TCRs that occurred in many donors. Donors were assumed by presence/absence analyses to have roughly uniform sequencing depth. Later on, an analysis showed TCR association rates differing by HLA locus, with DRB1 the most and HLA-C the fewest.

The clonotype originates from a woman aged 30 to 39 in good health and CMV-seropositive. What was sequenced was PBMCs.

CDR3 sequence reads: CASSSGTGCAQHF. The CDR3 coding sequence is TGTGCCAGCAGCTCCGGGACAGGGTGCGCCCAGCATTTT. The chain combines TRBV11-2 with TRBJ1-5; 9 bases are a match to TRBD1. Looked up from germline, CDR1 is SGHAT and CDR2 is FQNNGV. The CDR3 covers 13 residues. With 4 bases clipped from V and 11 bases from J, the junction kept 6 bases outside the gene matches. Based on the CDR3 plus reference TRBV11-2 and TRBJ1-5, the full variable domain is EAGVAQSPRYKIIEKRQSVAFWCNPISGHATLYWYQQILGQGPKLLIQFQNNGVVDDSQLPKDRFSAERLKGVDSTLKIQPAKLEDSAVYLCASSSGTGCAQHFGDGTRLSIL.